The T cell receptor (beta chain) under discussion was sequenced for a study of memory CD4+ T cells and cytomegalovirus serostatus. Study at large: Of the healthy Belgian adults, 9 or 10 were CMV seropositive and approximately 24 seronegative. Study results and limitations: CD4+ memory repertoires contained about two fifths of the 164 reported CMV TCRbeta sequences.

This CDR3 is built from 15 residues. J lost 7 bases, V lost 1 base, and 6 bases had no gene match. From germline, CDR1 is SGHNT and CDR2 YYREEE (reference sequence). As regards this clone: The antigen is undetermined.

Single viable CD3+CD4+CD8-CD45RO+ cells were sorted as the memory CD4+ T cells. Total CD4+ T cells were enriched by CD4 positive selection. Repertoires were generated with immunoSEQ multiplex PCR, while TCRdb's copy carries only in-frame clones and drops some. The top ten hold about 0.48% of the sample, which has 60,000 or so clones, approximately 86% seen once. This clonotype was obtained from an adult in good health and CMV-seronegative. Some clones in this sample may be carry-over from other donors' samples. The chain carries TRBV5-4 and TRBJ1-4, with 8 bases fitting TRBD1. Input material: memory CD4+ T cells from blood. DNA for the CDR3: TGTGCCAGCAGCTTGCGTCAGGGGGCGGGTGAAAAACTGTTTTTT. Protein sequence: CASSLRQGAGEKLFF.